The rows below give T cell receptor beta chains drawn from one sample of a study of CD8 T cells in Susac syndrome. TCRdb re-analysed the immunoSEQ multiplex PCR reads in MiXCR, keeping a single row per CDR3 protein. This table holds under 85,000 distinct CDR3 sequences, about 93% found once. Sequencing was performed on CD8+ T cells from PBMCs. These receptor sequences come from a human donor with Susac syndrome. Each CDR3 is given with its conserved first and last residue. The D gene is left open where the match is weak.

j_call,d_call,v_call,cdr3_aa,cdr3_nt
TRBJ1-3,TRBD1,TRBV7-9,CASSPRTGSGNTIYF,TGTGCCAGCAGCCCCCGGACAGGCTCTGGAAACACCATATATTTT
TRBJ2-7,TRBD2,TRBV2,CASSAEGRVSYEQYF,TGTGCCAGCAGTGCGGAGGGGAGGGTCTCCTACGAGCAGTACTTC
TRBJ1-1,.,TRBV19,CASSIGPRSTEAFF,TGTGCCAGTAGTATAGGGCCCCGAAGCACTGAAGCTTTCTTT
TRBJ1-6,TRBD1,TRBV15,CATSRDRQGNSPLHF,TGTGCCACCAGCAGAGATCGACAGGGAAATTCACCCCTCCACTTT
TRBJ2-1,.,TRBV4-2,CASSPLSNEQFF,TGTGCCAGCAGCCCCCTGTCCAATGAGCAGTTCTTC
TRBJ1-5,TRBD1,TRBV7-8,CASSFGTGFYQPQHF,TGTGCCAGCAGCTTCGGGACAGGGTTTTATCAGCCCCAGCATTTT
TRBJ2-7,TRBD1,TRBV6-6,CASRTTGGDYEQYF,TGTGCCAGCAGGACAACAGGGGGCGACTACGAGCAGTACTTC
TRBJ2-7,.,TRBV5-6,CASSLDQDSYEQYF,TGTGCCAGCAGCTTGGACCAGGATTCCTACGAGCAGTACTTC
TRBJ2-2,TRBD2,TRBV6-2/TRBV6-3,CASSRLAGATGELFF,TGTGCCAGCAGTCGACTAGCGGGGGCCACCGGGGAGCTGTTTTTT
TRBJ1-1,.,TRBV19,CASSIGINTEAFF,TGTGCCAGTAGTATAGGCATCAACACTGAAGCTTTCTTT
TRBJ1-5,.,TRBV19,CASTPGIHQPQHF,TGTGCCAGTACCCCGGGAATCCATCAGCCCCAGCATTTT
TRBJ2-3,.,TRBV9,CASSLKAGPDTQYF,TGTGCCAGCAGCCTAAAAGCGGGCCCAGATACGCAGTATTTT
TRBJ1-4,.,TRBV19,CASSMGRKEKLFF,TGTGCCAGTAGTATGGGTCGTAAGGAAAAACTGTTTTTT
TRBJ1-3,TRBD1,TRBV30,CAWSVGQGAGNTIYF,TGTGCCTGGAGTGTAGGACAGGGAGCTGGAAACACCATATATTTT
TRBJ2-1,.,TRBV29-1,CSVAEAEQFF,TGCAGCGTTGCGGAGGCCGAGCAGTTCTTC
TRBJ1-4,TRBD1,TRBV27,CASSPRDRGITNEKLFF,TGTGCCAGCAGTCCGCGGGACAGGGGGATTACTAATGAAAAACTGTTTTTT
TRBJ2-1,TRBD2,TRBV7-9,CASSFGLAGGGRGVEQFF,TGTGCCAGCAGCTTCGGACTAGCGGGAGGAGGGAGGGGCGTTGAGCAGTTCTTC
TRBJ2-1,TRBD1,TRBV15,CATSKLPDRDNEQFF,TGTGCCACCAGCAAGCTCCCAGACAGGGACAATGAGCAGTTCTTC
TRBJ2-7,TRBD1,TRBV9,CASSFAGGEVEQYF,TGTGCCAGCAGCTTCGCAGGGGGCGAGGTCGAGCAGTACTTC
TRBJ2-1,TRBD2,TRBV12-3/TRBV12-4,CASSYQTSGSNEQFF,TGTGCCAGCAGTTACCAGACTAGCGGGAGCAATGAGCAGTTCTTC
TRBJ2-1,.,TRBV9,CASSVAAVSSYNEQFF,TGTGCCAGCAGCGTAGCGGCAGTTAGCTCCTACAATGAGCAGTTCTTC
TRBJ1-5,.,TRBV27,CARGDDQPQHF,TGTGCCAGGGGTGACGATCAGCCCCAGCATTTT
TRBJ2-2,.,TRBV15,CATSPQGGNTGELFF,TGTGCCACCAGCCCCCAAGGGGGGAACACCGGGGAGCTGTTTTTT
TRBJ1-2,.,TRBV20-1,CSARPPGAGYGYTF,TGCAGTGCTAGACCACCGGGAGCCGGGTATGGCTACACCTTC
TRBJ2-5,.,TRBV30,CAWSSVQETQYF,TGTGCCTGGAGTAGCGTCCAAGAGACCCAGTACTTC